This TCR beta chain emerged from a study of cytomegalovirus exposure and HLA in healthy donors. This CDR3 is built from 15 residues. Germline-derived CDR1 and CDR2 are SGHAT and FQDESV (reference sequence). V was clipped by 4 bases and J by 0 bases, with 12 bases between them. The PCR employed 60 Vbeta primers together with 13 Jbeta primers. The assay was immunoSEQ multiplex PCR, and TCRdb's table has in-frame clones only and misses some. The sample shows about 160,000 clones, about 85% of them seen only once. This rearrangement joins TRBV11-1 to TRBJ1-1, with D maybe TRBD1 (6 bases). The sequenced sample consisted of PBMCs. The receptor was isolated from a male donor in good health and CMV-seropositive. This CDR3 reads CASSSLTGMNTEAFF. The CDR3 DNA reads TGTGCCAGCAGCTCCCTAACAGGGATGAACACTGAAGCTTTCTTT.